These 28 T cell receptor beta chains were sequenced from one sample in a study of blood T cell repertoires in COVID-19. The table came from immunoSEQ multiplex PCR; TCRdb's copy has only in-frame clones and leaves some out. This sample yields about 160,000 clones, of which approximately 88% are seen a single time; more than 7% belongs to the top ten. Sequenced: peripheral blood. These TCRs come from an elderly woman with active or convalescent COVID-19.

The chain joins TRBV18 to TRBJ1-1, with 7 nucleotides matching TRBD1. J gave up 6 bases and V 3 bases, and 1 base lay outside the gene matches. The CDR3 has 12 amino acids. Germline CDR1 KGHSH, CDR2 LQKENI. In nucleotides, the CDR3 is TGTGCCAGCTCACCCGACAGGGCTGAAGCTTTCTTT. It codes for CASSPDRAEAFF.

The chain couples TRBV9 to TRBJ2-1; tentative D call: TRBD1 (6 bases). Germline V gives CDR1 SGDLS, CDR2 YYNGEE. Trimming pared 4 bases from V and 2 bases from J, leaving 16 bases between. The CDR3 contains 16 residues. CDR3 bases: TGTGCCAGCAGCCCCGCTGGCAGGGGTGCCTACAATGAGCAGTTCTTC. It specifies CASSPAGRGAYNEQFF.

This clone was detected only once. The chain has TRBV7-2 and TRBJ1-6, with a weak D call TRBD1 (5 bases). Germline V gene lookup returns CDR1 SGHTA and CDR2 FQGNSA. The CDR3 covers 16 residues. The V and J ends lost 4 bases and 9 bases respectively, with 19 bases between them. CDR3 DNA: TGTGCCAGCAGCTCGACGGGACTGCTCGTCAGTTCACCCCTCCACTTT. Protein sequence: CASSSTGLLVSSPLHF.

The chain recombines TRBV7-9 with TRBJ1-1, with a tentative D call TRBD1 (5 bases). Germline V gives CDR1 SEHNR, CDR2 FQNEAQ (reference sequence). This CDR3 has 12 amino acids. Trimming shortened V by 5 bases and J by 5 bases, and 9 bases separated the two germline ends. In DNA, the CDR3 is TGTGCCAGCAGCCCTGACAGTACTGAAGCTTTCTTT. Translating gives CASSPDSTEAFF.

This rearrangement joins TRBV11-2 to TRBJ2-7; tentative D call: TRBD1 (5 bases). V was trimmed by 3 bases and J by 2 bases, leaving 14 bases between them. CDR3 length: 15 residues. Per germline, CDR1 SGHAT and CDR2 FQNNGV. Here the CDR3 DNA reads TGTGCCAGCAGCTTCGCGCAGGGTTGGGCCTACGAGCAGTACTTC. It yields the protein CASSFAQGWAYEQYF.

The chain carries TRBV6-1 and TRBJ1-5; D is uncertain. Germline lookup yields CDR1 MNHNS and CDR2 SASEGT. CDR3 size: 13 residues. V was trimmed by 1 base and J by 9 bases, leaving 10 bases between them. The CDR3 sequence is CASSEGASRPQHF. In DNA, the CDR3 is TGTGCCAGCAGTGAAGGAGCCTCGCGGCCCCAGCATTTT.

This chain connects TRBV5-8 to TRBJ1-2, with 8 bases matching TRBD1. CDR1 is SGHTS and CDR2 is YDEGEE in the germline V gene. CDR3 length equals 14 residues. V trimming: 2 bases; J trimming: 7 bases; junction bases outside the gene matches: 7. The CDR3, as DNA: TGTGCCAGCAGCTTAGGTGGCAGGGGGCTTGGCTACACCTTC. It translates to CASSLGGRGLGYTF. Complete variable domain (other parts from reference TRBV5-8 and TRBJ1-2): EAGVTQSPTHLIKTRGQQATLRCSPISGHTSVYWYQQALGLGLQFLLWYDEGEERNRGNFPPRFSGRQFPNYSSELNVNALELEDSALYLCASSLGGRGLGYTFGSGTRLTVV.

The V and J genes are TRBV6-1 and TRBJ1-1, with a tentative D call TRBD1 (5 bases). The V end was cut by 2 bases, the J end by 6 bases, with 16 bases between. The CDR3 sequence is 15 residues long. Germline V lookup: CDR1 MNHNS, CDR2 SASEGT. CDR3 in DNA: TGTGCCAGCAGTGAATTTGGACACCCACCGGCTGAAGCTTTCTTT. Protein: CASSEFGHPPAEAFF.

V gene TRBV29-1 combines with J gene TRBJ2-7; TRBD1 might be the D (5 bases). The ends were cut back, 6 bases at V and 2 bases at J, with 11 bases in the middle. Germline V gene lookup returns CDR1 SQVTM and CDR2 ANQGSEA. The CDR3 has 12 amino acids. Here the CDR3 reads CSVTETTYEQYF. In DNA, the CDR3 is TGCAGCGTGACAGAAACGACCTACGAGCAGTACTTC.

This clone was detected once. This rearrangement joins TRBV10-3 to TRBJ1-2; 7 bases map to TRBD1. CDR3 length: 14 amino acids. Germline-derived CDR1 and CDR2 are ENHRY and SYGVKD. V dropped 6 bases and J dropped 8; count of bases not matched to a gene: 12. The CDR3 nucleotides read TGTGCCATCAGCCAGGGACAGATCTCGAGCGGCTACACCTTC. Translation: CAISQGQISSGYTF.

This chain connects TRBV5-1 to TRBJ2-1, with 9 bases fitting TRBD2. From germline, CDR1 is SGHRS and CDR2 YFSETQ. The length of the CDR3 is 15 residues. Germline trimming cut 6 bases from V and 7 bases from J; bases unmatched to any gene: 11. The chain's CDR3 is CASTKLAGLWNEQFF. Written as DNA, the CDR3 is TGCGCCAGCACCAAGCTAGCGGGGCTGTGGAATGAGCAGTTCTTC.

This clone appeared once. V gene TRBV19 combines with J gene TRBJ1-5; TRBD1 matches at 7 bases. The CDR3 contains 18 residues. The germline CDR1 and CDR2 sequences are LNHDA and SQIVND (reference sequence). The J segment lost 5 bases and the V segment lost 5 bases, leaving 18 bases of the junction unmatched. CDR3 protein: CASSAATGYGRTDQPQHF. The CDR3 DNA follows: TGTGCCAGTAGTGCGGCGACAGGGTACGGGCGGACCGATCAGCCCCAGCATTTT.

The chain links TRBV4-3 to TRBJ1-2, with 7 bases identical to TRBD1. J gave up 4 bases and V 1 base, and 9 bases lay outside the gene matches. The CDR3 is 16 amino acids. The germline CDR1 and CDR2 sequences are LGHNA and YSLEER. In nucleotides, the CDR3 is TGCGCCAGCAGCCAAGGGGACGGCAGGGGGAGCTATGGCTACACCTTC. The encoded protein is CASSQGDGRGSYGYTF.

The chain has TRBV4-1 and TRBJ1-3; D is ambiguous. Trimming took off 1 base at V and 1 base at J, with 11 bases between the two ends. The CDR3 runs 16 residues. Per the germline V gene, CDR1 is MGHRA and CDR2 is YSYEKL. For the CDR3, the DNA is TGCGCCAGCAGCCAAGGGGCCCTTTCTTCTGGAAACACCATATATTTT. The encoded protein is CASSQGALSSGNTIYF.

V usage is TRBV6-5 and J usage is TRBJ2-7; 8 bases match TRBD1. The CDR3 totals 14 residues. J gave up 3 bases and V 6 bases, and 7 bases lay outside the gene matches. Germline V gene sequence: CDR1 MNHEY, CDR2 SVGAGI. The CDR3 bases are TGTGCCAGCAGCGGAGACGACAGGGGCTACGAGCAGTACTTC. Translation gives CASSGDDRGYEQYF.

The J gene is TRBJ2-2, the V gene TRBV10-3; weak D call: TRBD1 (5 bases). CDR3 length equals 16 residues. Germline V gene data show CDR1 as ENHRY and CDR2 as SYGVKD. Deletions cut 7 bases from V and 0 bases from J, with 15 bases between. The CDR3, as DNA: TGTGCCATCACGCCGACAGCCCAATCGAACACCGGGGAGCTGTTTTTT. This encodes CAITPTAQSNTGELFF.

This clone was seen only a few times. V is TRBV5-6 and J is TRBJ2-3; possible D gene TRBD1, 6 bases. Germline CDR1 reads SGHDT; CDR2 reads YYEEEE. This CDR3 has 13 amino acids. Trimming shortened V by 0 bases and J by 8 bases, and 10 bases separated the two germline ends. The CDR3 DNA is TGTGCCAGCAGCTTGGAACAGGGTGGTACGCAGTATTTT. As protein: CASSLEQGGTQYF.

The chain combines TRBV29-1 with TRBJ1-1, with 7 bases aligning to TRBD1. Germline CDR1 SQVTM, CDR2 ANQGSEA. CDR3 length: 13 residues. After removal of 7 bases from V and 0 bases from J, the junction contained 5 bases not matched to a gene. As DNA, the CDR3 is TGCAGCGCAGGACAGGCCCTGAACACTGAAGCTTTCTTT. It encodes CSAGQALNTEAFF.

The chain has TRBV11-2 and TRBJ1-1, with TRBD1 as a possible D gene (5 bases). CDR3 size: 16 residues. Germline CDR1 is SGHAT and CDR2 is FQNNGV. V lost 5 bases to trimming and J lost 5 bases, with 21 bases between them. For the CDR3, the DNA is TGTGCCAGCAGCCAGATGAACCAGGGTGGGGAAACTGAAGCTTTCTTT. It codes for CASSQMNQGGETEAFF. The full variable domain, rest sourced from reference TRBV11-2 and TRBJ1-1, is EAGVAQSPRYKIIEKRQSVAFWCNPISGHATLYWYQQILGQGPKLLIQFQNNGVVDDSQLPKDRFSAERLKGVDSTLKIQPAKLEDSAVYLCASSQMNQGGETEAFFGQGTRLTVV.

This clone was counted a few times. V and J are TRBV10-3 and TRBJ1-6, with 7 nucleotides matching TRBD1. CDR3 length: 16 amino acids. Germline loops: CDR1 ENHRY, CDR2 SYGVKD. J gave up 14 bases and V 2 bases, and 15 bases lay outside the gene matches. The CDR3 spells CAISEPTQQGRGALHF. As DNA, the CDR3 is TGTGCCATCAGTGAGCCCACTCAACAGGGGAGAGGTGCCCTCCACTTT.

CDR3 nucleotide sequence: TGTGCCATCACCGTACAGAATAACTATGGCTACACCTTC. This codes for CAITVQNNYGYTF. The chain has TRBV10-3 and TRBJ1-2; D is undetermined. CDR3 size: 13 residues. Trimming pared 7 bases from V and 1 base from J, leaving 10 bases between. CDR1 and CDR2 from the germline V gene are ENHRY and SYGVKD.

A few counts support this clone. The rearrangement joins TRBV7-2 to TRBJ2-5, with 10 bases that match TRBD2. The CDR3 loop spans 14 amino acids. Looked up from germline, CDR1 is SGHTA and CDR2 is FQGNSA. V was pared by 5 bases and J by 2 bases, with 2 bases of the junction left unmatched. CDR3 sequence reads: CASSQGLAQETQYF. CDR3 sequence (DNA): TGTGCCAGCAGCCAGGGACTAGCGCAAGAGACCCAGTACTTC.

This clone was counted once. The CDR3 nucleotides read TGTGCCAGCAGTTGGACAGGAGGGATGGGAAACACCATATATTTT. It specifies CASSWTGGMGNTIYF. The chain has TRBV6-5 and TRBJ1-3; 7 bases align to TRBD1. Trimming took 4 bases from V and 4 from J; bases not matched to a gene: 7. Per germline, CDR1 MNHEY and CDR2 SVGAGI. The CDR3 length is 15 residues.

The chain has TRBV7-9 and TRBJ1-5; 10 bases agree with TRBD1. The CDR3 runs 15 residues. V lost 1 base and J lost 6; bases outside the gene matches: 3. Germline lookup yields CDR1 SEHNR and CDR2 FQNEAQ (reference sequence). CDR3 residues: CASSLGQGAFQPQHF. CDR3 DNA: TGTGCCAGCAGCTTAGGACAGGGGGCGTTTCAGCCCCAGCATTTT.

The chain recombines TRBV7-8 with TRBJ1-6, with TRBD1 identical over 7 bases. Germline V lookup: CDR1 SGHVS, CDR2 FQNEAQ. The CDR3 contains 16 residues. The trim removed 2 bases at V and 4 bases at J, leaving 5 bases unmatched. The CDR3 bases are TGTGCCAGCAGCTTACGGACAGGCGTTTATAATTCACCCCTCCACTTT. Its protein is CASSLRTGVYNSPLHF.

V gene TRBV20-1 combines with J gene TRBJ1-5, with D maybe TRBD1 (5 bases). V shed 5 bases and J shed 4 bases, with 9 bases lying between them. CDR3 length equals 12 residues. In germline, CDR1 is DFQATT, CDR2 SNEGSKA (reference sequence). CDR3 sequence reads: CSAGDSNQPQHF. CDR3 nucleotides: TGCAGTGCTGGTGACAGTAATCAGCCCCAGCATTTT.

This clone was recorded a few times. The chain is built from TRBV5-1 and TRBJ1-3; D perhaps matches TRBD1 (5 bases). V was clipped by 0 bases and J by 4 bases, with 17 bases between them. The CDR3 consists of 17 residues. In germline, CDR1 is SGHRS, CDR2 YFSETQ. In DNA, the CDR3 is TGCGCCAGCAGCTTGGCCGGGGGTTCTCCCTCGGGAAACACCATATATTTT. Protein sequence: CASSLAGGSPSGNTIYF. The full variable domain, rest sourced from reference TRBV5-1 and TRBJ1-3, is KAGVTQTPRYLIKTRGQQVTLSCSPISGHRSVSWYQQTPGQGLQFLFEYFSETQRNKGNFPGRFSGRQFSNSRSEMNVSTLELGDSALYLCASSLAGGSPSGNTIYFGEGSWLTVV.

The CDR3 DNA is TGTGCCAGCAGTTACTCGAGCTTAGTCTCCAATGAGCAGTTCTTC. It translates to CASSYSSLVSNEQFF. The rearrangement links TRBV6-5 to TRBJ2-1; D is uncertain. In germline, CDR1 is MNHEY, CDR2 SVGAGI. CDR3 length equals 15 residues. The V end lost 0 bases, the J end lost 6 bases, and 12 bases lay between the germline ends.